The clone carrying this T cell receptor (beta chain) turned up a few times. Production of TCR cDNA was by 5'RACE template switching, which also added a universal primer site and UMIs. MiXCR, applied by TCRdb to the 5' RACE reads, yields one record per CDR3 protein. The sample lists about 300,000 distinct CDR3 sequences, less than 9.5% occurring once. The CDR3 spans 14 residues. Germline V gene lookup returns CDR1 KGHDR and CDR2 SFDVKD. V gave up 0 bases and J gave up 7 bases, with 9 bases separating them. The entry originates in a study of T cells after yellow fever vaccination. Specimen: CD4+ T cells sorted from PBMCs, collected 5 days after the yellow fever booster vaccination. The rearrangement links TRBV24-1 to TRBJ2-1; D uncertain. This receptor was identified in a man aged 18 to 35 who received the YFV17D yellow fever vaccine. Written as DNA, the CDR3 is TGTGCCACCAGTGATTTGTTAACCGCAAATGAGCAGTTCTTC. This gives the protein CATSDLLTANEQFF.